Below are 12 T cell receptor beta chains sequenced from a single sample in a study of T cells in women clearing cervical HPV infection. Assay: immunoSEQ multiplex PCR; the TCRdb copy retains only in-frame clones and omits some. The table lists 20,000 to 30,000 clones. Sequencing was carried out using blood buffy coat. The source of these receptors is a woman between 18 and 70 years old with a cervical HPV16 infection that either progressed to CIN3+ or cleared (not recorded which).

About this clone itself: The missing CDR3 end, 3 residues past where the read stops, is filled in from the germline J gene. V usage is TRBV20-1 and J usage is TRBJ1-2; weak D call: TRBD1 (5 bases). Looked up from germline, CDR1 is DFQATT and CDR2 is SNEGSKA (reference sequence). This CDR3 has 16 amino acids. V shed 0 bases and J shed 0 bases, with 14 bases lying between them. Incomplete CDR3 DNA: TGCAGTGCTAGAGATCACGGTAGGGGCGCTAACTATGGC. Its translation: CSARDHGRGANYG. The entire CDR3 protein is CSARDHGRGANYGYTF.

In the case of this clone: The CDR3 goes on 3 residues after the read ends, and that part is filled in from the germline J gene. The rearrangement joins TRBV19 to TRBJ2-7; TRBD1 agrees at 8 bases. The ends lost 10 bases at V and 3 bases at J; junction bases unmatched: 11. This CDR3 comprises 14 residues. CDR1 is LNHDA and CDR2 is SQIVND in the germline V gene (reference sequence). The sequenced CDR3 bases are TGTGCCACCCGAGGACAGGGTCCCATCTACGAG. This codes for CATRGQGPIYE. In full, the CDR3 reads CATRGQGPIYEQYF.

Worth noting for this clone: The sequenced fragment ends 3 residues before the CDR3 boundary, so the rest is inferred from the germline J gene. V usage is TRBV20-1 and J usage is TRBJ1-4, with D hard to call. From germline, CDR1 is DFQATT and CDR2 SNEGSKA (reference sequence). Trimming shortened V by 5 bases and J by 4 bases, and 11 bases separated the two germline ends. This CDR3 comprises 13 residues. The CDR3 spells CSASLGINEKLFF. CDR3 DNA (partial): TGCAGTGCTTCCCTAGGAATTAATGAAAAA.

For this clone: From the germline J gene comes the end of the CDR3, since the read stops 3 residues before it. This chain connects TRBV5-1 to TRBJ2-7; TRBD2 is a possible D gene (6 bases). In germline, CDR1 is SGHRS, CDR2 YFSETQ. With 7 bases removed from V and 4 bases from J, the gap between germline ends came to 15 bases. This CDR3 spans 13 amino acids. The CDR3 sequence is CASFGDSDYEQYF. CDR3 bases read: TGCGCCAGCTTTGGGGACTCCGATTACGAG.

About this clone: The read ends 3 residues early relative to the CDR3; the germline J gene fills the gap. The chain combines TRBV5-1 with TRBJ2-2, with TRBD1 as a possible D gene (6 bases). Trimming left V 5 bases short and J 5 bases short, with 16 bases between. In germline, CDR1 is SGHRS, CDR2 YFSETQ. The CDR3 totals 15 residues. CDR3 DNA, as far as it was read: TGCGCCAGCAGATGGGGGCTTTTGAGTACCGGGGAG. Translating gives CASRWGLLSTGE. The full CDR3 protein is CASRWGLLSTGELFF.

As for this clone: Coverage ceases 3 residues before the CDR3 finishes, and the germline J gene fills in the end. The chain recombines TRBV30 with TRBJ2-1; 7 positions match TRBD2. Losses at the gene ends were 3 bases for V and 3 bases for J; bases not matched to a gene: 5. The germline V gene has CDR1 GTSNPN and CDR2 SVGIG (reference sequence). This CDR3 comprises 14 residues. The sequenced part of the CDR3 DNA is TGTGCCTGGAGCCTAGCGGCTATCTACAATGAG. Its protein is CAWSLAAIYNE. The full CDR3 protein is CAWSLAAIYNEQFF. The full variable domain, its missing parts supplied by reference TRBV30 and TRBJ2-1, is SQTIHQWPATLVQPVGSPLSLECTVEGTSNPNLYWYRQAAGRGLQLLFYSVGIGQISSEVPQNLSASRPQDRQFILSSKKLLLSDSGFYLCAWSLAAIYNEQFFGPGTRLTVL.

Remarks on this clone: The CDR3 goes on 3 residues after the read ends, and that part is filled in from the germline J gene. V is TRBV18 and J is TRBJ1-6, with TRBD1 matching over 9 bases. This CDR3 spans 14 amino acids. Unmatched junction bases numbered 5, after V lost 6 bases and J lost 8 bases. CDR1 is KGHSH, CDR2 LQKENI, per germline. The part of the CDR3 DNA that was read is TGTGCCAGCTCTCTCCGGGACAGGGATTCACCC. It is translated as CASSLRDRDSP. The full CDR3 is CASSLRDRDSPLHF.

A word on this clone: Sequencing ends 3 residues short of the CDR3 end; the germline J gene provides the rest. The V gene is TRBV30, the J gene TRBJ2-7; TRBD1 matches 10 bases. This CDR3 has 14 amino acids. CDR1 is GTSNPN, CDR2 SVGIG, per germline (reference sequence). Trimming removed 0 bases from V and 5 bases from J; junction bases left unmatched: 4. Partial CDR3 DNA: TGTGCCTGGAGTGTGGGGGGGACAGGGGACGAG. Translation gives CAWSVGGTGDE. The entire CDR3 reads CAWSVGGTGDEQYF.

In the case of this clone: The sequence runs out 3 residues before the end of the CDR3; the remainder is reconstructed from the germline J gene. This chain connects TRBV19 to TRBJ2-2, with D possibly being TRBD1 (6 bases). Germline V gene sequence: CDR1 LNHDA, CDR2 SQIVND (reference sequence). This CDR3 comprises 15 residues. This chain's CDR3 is CASTSVGATNEKLFF. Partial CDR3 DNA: TGTGCCAGTACCTCAGTGGGGGCAACTAATGAAAAG.

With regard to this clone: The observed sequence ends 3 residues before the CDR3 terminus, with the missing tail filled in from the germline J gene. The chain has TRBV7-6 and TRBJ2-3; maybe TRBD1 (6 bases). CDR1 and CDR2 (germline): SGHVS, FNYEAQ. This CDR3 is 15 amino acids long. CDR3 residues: CASSFPRGWEETQYF. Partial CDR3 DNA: TGTGCCAGCAGCTTCCCTAGGGGGTGGGAAGAGACG.

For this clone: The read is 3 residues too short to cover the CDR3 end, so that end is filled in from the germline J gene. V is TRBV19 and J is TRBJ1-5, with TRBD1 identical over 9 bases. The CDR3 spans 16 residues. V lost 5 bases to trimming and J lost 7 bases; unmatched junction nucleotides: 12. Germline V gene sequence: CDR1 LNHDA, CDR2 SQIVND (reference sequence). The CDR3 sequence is CASSLEQGALGQPQHF. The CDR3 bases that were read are TGTGCCAGTAGTCTCGAACAGGGGGCGTTGGGGCAGCCC.

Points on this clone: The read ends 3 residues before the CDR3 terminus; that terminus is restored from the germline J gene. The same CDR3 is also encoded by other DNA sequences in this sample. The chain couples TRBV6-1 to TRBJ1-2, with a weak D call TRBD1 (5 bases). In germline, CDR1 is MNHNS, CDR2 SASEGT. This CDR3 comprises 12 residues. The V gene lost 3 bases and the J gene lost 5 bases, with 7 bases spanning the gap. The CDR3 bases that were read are TGTGCCAGCAGTGAGCGGGGGTATGGC. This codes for CASSERGYG. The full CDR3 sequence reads CASSERGYGYTF.